A single sample gave rise to the 31 T cell receptor beta chains below, sequenced in a study of blood T cell repertoires in COVID-19. Libraries were prepared by immunoSEQ multiplex PCR; TCRdb keeps only in-frame clonotypes and omits some of them. The sample shows approximately 71,000 clones, 60% to 85% of them seen only once. The source material was peripheral blood. All receptors come from a human donor in a cohort sampled during active COVID-19.

This chain joins TRBV5-1 and TRBJ2-3; 7 bases fit TRBD2. From germline, CDR1 is SGHRS and CDR2 YFSETQ. V was pared by 3 bases and J by 1 base, with 5 bases of the junction left unmatched. This CDR3 has 15 residues. The CDR3 loop reads CASSSGGHRTDTQYF. CDR3 sequence (DNA): TGCGCCAGCAGCTCGGGAGGACACCGCACAGATACGCAGTATTTT.

This clone was observed many times. This rearrangement joins TRBV7-8 to TRBJ2-5; 7 bases line up with TRBD1. CDR1 is SGHVS and CDR2 is FQNEAQ in the germline V gene. Trimming took 7 bases from V and 5 from J; bases not matched to a gene: 13. This CDR3 contains 15 residues. The CDR3 region is CASTTGDSGRETQYF. DNA for the CDR3: TGTGCCAGCACCACCGGGGACAGCGGTAGGGAGACCCAGTACTTC. Together with reference TRBV7-8 and TRBJ2-5, the CDR3 gives the full variable domain: GAGVSQSPRYKVAKRGQDVALRCDPISGHVSLFWYQQALGQGPEFLTYFQNEAQLDKSGLPSDRFFAERPEGSVSTLKIQRTQQEDSAVYLCASTTGDSGRETQYFGPGTRLLVL.

The chain employs TRBV3-1 (or the pseudogene TRBV3-2) and TRBJ2-5, with 7 bases fitting TRBD2. CDR1 and CDR2 (germline): LGHDT, YNNKEL (reference sequence). The ends lost 4 bases at V and 3 bases at J; junction bases unmatched: 2. This CDR3 contains 13 residues. The CDR3 reads CASSRGLEETQYF. The CDR3 DNA sequence: TGTGCCAGCAGCCGAGGACTAGAAGAGACCCAGTACTTC.

The chain is built from TRBV28 and TRBJ1-5; D is uncertain. The CDR3 loop spans 13 amino acids. In germline, CDR1 is MDHEN, CDR2 SYDVKM. V was shortened by 10 bases and J by 0 bases, with 10 bases between the two germline ends. The CDR3 reads CAIGSNSNQPQHF. The CDR3 bases are TGTGCCATCGGGAGCAATAGCAATCAGCCCCAGCATTTT. Supplemented by reference TRBV28 and TRBJ1-5, the full variable domain reads DVKVTQSSRYLVKRTGEKVFLECVQDMDHENMFWYRQDPGLGLRLIYFSYDVKMKEKGDIPEGYSVSREKKERFSLILESASTNQTSMYLCAIGSNSNQPQHFGDGTRLSIL.

V and J are TRBV5-1 and TRBJ2-7; 7 bases are shared with TRBD1. Germline CDR1 is SGHRS and CDR2 is YFSETQ. The junction had 8 bases not matched to a gene; V was cut back by 4 bases and J by 4 bases. The CDR3 has 14 amino acids. In DNA, the CDR3 is TGCGCCAGCAGCACAGGGGACAGTAAATACGAGCAGTACTTC. Translated: CASSTGDSKYEQYF.

The V gene is TRBV19, the J gene TRBJ2-7; tentative D call: TRBD1 (5 bases). The germline gives CDR1 LNHDA, CDR2 SQIVND (reference sequence). V lost 5 bases and J 5 bases, leaving 16 bases between the germline ends. The length of the CDR3 is 14 residues. In nucleotides, the CDR3 is TGTGCCAGTAGTCCCCGCCAGACCAGGGACGAGCAGTACTTC. Translating it yields CASSPRQTRDEQYF.

V and J are TRBV9 and TRBJ2-2; a possible D gene is TRBD2 (7 bases). Trimming left V 4 bases short and J 0 bases short, with 13 bases between. CDR3 length equals 16 residues. Germline V gene sequence: CDR1 SGDLS, CDR2 YYNGEE. CDR3 residues: CASSRGLAANTGELFF. The CDR3 DNA is TGTGCCAGCAGCCGGGGGCTAGCGGCGAACACCGGGGAGCTGTTTTTT.

The CDR3: CASSEAGGQGADTQYF. The CDR3 DNA follows: TGCGCCAGCAGTGAGGCTGGGGGACAGGGTGCAGATACGCAGTATTTT. The V and J genes are TRBV10-1 and TRBJ2-3; 9 nucleotides line up with TRBD1. The CDR3 length is 16 residues. The junction had 7 bases not matched to a gene; V was cut back by 2 bases and J by 4 bases. In germline, CDR1 is WNHNN, CDR2 SYGVQD (reference sequence).

The chain recombines TRBV19 with TRBJ1-4; 8 bases are shared with TRBD1. The CDR3 runs 15 residues. Trimming removed 6 bases from V and 6 bases from J; junction bases left unmatched: 9. CDR1 is LNHDA, CDR2 SQIVND, per germline (reference sequence). In DNA form, the CDR3 reads TGTGCCAGTAGCAACCCCGGACAGGGCGATGAAAAACTGTTTTTT. It codes for CASSNPGQGDEKLFF.

J is TRBJ2-2 and V is TRBV2, with a tentative D call TRBD2 (6 bases). The CDR3 spans 14 residues. V shed 7 bases and J shed 6 bases, with 15 bases lying between them. CDR1 is SNHLY and CDR2 is FYNNEI in the germline V gene. For the CDR3, the DNA is TGTGCCAGCAAGTGGGGAGGAACCGCCGGGGAGCTGTTTTTT. Its translation: CASKWGGTAGELFF.

V and J are TRBV28 and TRBJ2-3; D perhaps matches TRBD1 (6 bases). V was shortened by 5 bases and J by 1 base, with 19 bases between the two germline ends. Germline CDR1 is MDHEN and CDR2 is SYDVKM. The CDR3 contains 17 residues. The CDR3 is CASSTHSQGLGTDTQYF. The CDR3 DNA sequence: TGTGCCAGCAGTACCCACTCCCAGGGGTTAGGCACAGATACGCAGTATTTT.

This chain links TRBV10-2 with TRBJ1-4; 9 nucleotides line up with TRBD1. The CDR3 covers 14 residues. CDR1 is WSHSY and CDR2 is SAAADI in the germline V gene. V dropped 6 bases and J dropped 8; count of bases not matched to a gene: 7. The CDR3 nucleotides read TGCGCCAGCAGCCCGGGACAGGGCGACGAAAAACTGTTTTTT. Translation gives CASSPGQGDEKLFF.

The rearrangement links TRBV2 to TRBJ1-4; no reliable D call. CDR3 length: 14 residues. From germline, CDR1 is SNHLY and CDR2 FYNNEI. The V gene lost 7 bases and the J gene lost 2 bases, with 11 bases spanning the gap. The CDR3 nucleotides are TGTGCCAGCACTACGACACGGACTAATGAAAAACTGTTTTTT. Translating gives CASTTTRTNEKLFF. The whole variable domain, filled in from reference TRBV2 and TRBJ1-4, reads EPEVTQTPSHQVTQMGQEVILRCVPISNHLYFYWYRQILGQKVEFLVSFYNNEISEKSEIFDDQFSVERPDGSNFTLKIRSTKLEDSAMYFCASTTTRTNEKLFFGSGTQLSVL.

The J gene is TRBJ1-1, the V gene TRBV5-4, with TRBD1 as a possible D gene (5 bases). Trimming took 0 bases from V and 5 from J, leaving 5 bases between them. CDR1 SGHNT and CDR2 YYREEE come from the germline V gene (reference sequence). This CDR3 spans 12 amino acids. The CDR3 is CASSLGTTEAFF. The CDR3 nucleotides are TGTGCCAGCAGCTTGGGGACAACTGAAGCTTTCTTT.

This chain connects TRBV7-2 to TRBJ2-3; weak D call: TRBD1 (5 bases). CDR1 SGHTA and CDR2 FQGNSA come from the germline V gene. The length of the CDR3 is 14 residues. V shed 5 bases and J shed 3 bases, with 12 bases lying between them. For the CDR3, the DNA is TGTGCCAGCAGCCCCTCTAGGGGAACAGATACGCAGTATTTT. Translation gives CASSPSRGTDTQYF.

The chain couples TRBV5-1 to TRBJ2-1, with TRBD1 as a possible D gene (7 bases). This CDR3 contains 14 residues. V dropped 3 bases and J dropped 5 bases, with 12 bases sitting between them. Germline CDR1 SGHRS, CDR2 YFSETQ. The CDR3 coding sequence is TGCGCCAGCAGCTCAGGGGGGCGGAACAATGAGCAGTTCTTC. It is translated as CASSSGGRNNEQFF.

The CDR3 DNA reads as TGTGCCAGCAGCCCGGGGGGGGAAGATACGCAGTATTTT. This encodes CASSPGGEDTQYF. The chain links TRBV5-4 to TRBJ2-3, with TRBD2 identical over 8 bases. Per germline, CDR1 SGHNT and CDR2 YYREEE (reference sequence). Trimming cost V 4 bases and J 5 bases; bases outside gene matches: 3. The CDR3 has 13 amino acids.

The J gene is TRBJ1-1, the V gene TRBV5-4; 7 bases align to TRBD1. The CDR3 loop spans 14 amino acids. The germline V gene encodes CDR1 SGHNT and CDR2 YYREEE (reference sequence). V trimming: 4 bases; J trimming: 2 bases; junction bases outside the gene matches: 5. In DNA, the CDR3 is TGTGCCAGCAGCCGGGACAGCATAAACACTGAAGCTTTCTTT. It codes for CASSRDSINTEAFF.

The CDR3 here is CSVGLDGTDTQYF. For the CDR3, the DNA is TGCAGCGTTGGACTAGATGGCACAGATACGCAGTATTTT. The rearrangement links TRBV29-1 to TRBJ2-3, with D possibly being TRBD2 (6 bases). Trimming cost V 4 bases and J 1 base, with 9 bases left between them. There are 13 residues in the CDR3. Germline CDR1 is SQVTM and CDR2 is ANQGSEA.

The chain employs TRBV6-6 and TRBJ2-5; possibly TRBD1 for D (6 bases). Germline CDR1 is MNHNY and CDR2 is SVGAGI (reference sequence). This CDR3 contains 16 residues. With 2 bases removed from V and 3 bases from J, the gap between germline ends came to 16 bases. CDR3 in amino acids: CASSYKAGDGEETQYF. The CDR3 DNA reads as TGTGCCAGCAGTTACAAGGCAGGGGACGGAGAAGAGACCCAGTACTTC.

J is TRBJ1-2 and V is TRBV14; 7 bases align to TRBD1. Per the germline V gene, CDR1 is SGHDN and CDR2 is FVKESK. The CDR3 covers 14 residues. V lost 3 bases, J lost 8 bases, and 9 bases stayed unmatched. The CDR3 protein is CASSHLDRVYGYTF. The CDR3 nucleotides are TGTGCCAGCAGCCATCTTGACAGGGTGTACGGCTACACCTTC.

J is TRBJ1-1 and V is TRBV6-5; D call uncertain. The germline V and J ends were trimmed by 10 bases and 2 bases, with 14 bases remaining between them. This CDR3 is 13 amino acids long. Germline V gives CDR1 MNHEY, CDR2 SVGAGI. The CDR3 spells CATEGAPNTEAFF. The CDR3, as DNA: TGTGCCACCGAGGGAGCTCCTAACACTGAAGCTTTCTTT.

The V call is TRBV5-1, the J call TRBJ2-1; 12 bases line up with TRBD2. V was pared by 0 bases and J by 6 bases, with 4 bases of the junction left unmatched. The CDR3 has 16 residues. Germline V CDR1 and CDR2: SGHRS, YFSETQ. The CDR3 loop reads CASSLGTSGIGNEQFF. Here the CDR3 DNA reads TGCGCCAGCAGCTTGGGGACTAGCGGGATAGGCAATGAGCAGTTCTTC.

The V and J genes are TRBV4-2 and TRBJ2-7; a weak D match, TRBD1 (5 bases). Trimming left V 0 bases short and J 3 bases short, with 12 bases between. The germline CDR1 and CDR2 sequences are LGHNA and YNFKEQ. This CDR3 has 15 residues. The DNA for the CDR3 is TGTGCCAGCAGCCAAGACAGGGTAAATGTCTACGAGCAGTACTTC. It encodes CASSQDRVNVYEQYF.

This clone was recorded many times. J is TRBJ2-5 and V is TRBV9, with D maybe TRBD2 (6 bases). Germline V gives CDR1 SGDLS, CDR2 YYNGEE. The CDR3 is 14 residues long. Trimming took 4 bases from V and 5 from J, leaving 15 bases between them. The CDR3 region is CASSKDYSGETQYF. CDR3 nucleotides: TGTGCCAGCAGCAAGGACTACTCGGGGGAGACCCAGTACTTC.

V is TRBV24-1 and J is TRBJ2-3, with 7 bases identical to TRBD2. The CDR3 spans 16 residues. J gave up 0 bases and V 4 bases, and 6 bases lay outside the gene matches. Germline V gene data show CDR1 as KGHDR and CDR2 as SFDVKD. The CDR3, as DNA: TGTGCCACCAGTGACCATACTAGCGTAAGCACAGATACGCAGTATTTT. It codes for CATSDHTSVSTDTQYF.

The chain couples TRBV10-2 to TRBJ1-1, with TRBD1 matching over 8 bases. This CDR3 spans 16 amino acids. Germline lookup yields CDR1 WSHSY and CDR2 SAAADI. Germline trimming cut 6 bases from V and 0 bases from J; bases unmatched to any gene: 9. DNA of the CDR3: TGCGCCAGCAGGACGGACAGGGCCCTCATGAACACTGAAGCTTTCTTT. Translated: CASRTDRALMNTEAFF.

J is TRBJ2-7 and V is TRBV5-1, with 9 nucleotides matching TRBD2. The CDR3 runs 14 residues. V gave up 4 bases and J gave up 3 bases; unmatched junction bases: 5. Germline assignment: CDR1 SGHRS and CDR2 YFSETQ. The chain's CDR3 is CASSQAGGDYEQYF. The CDR3, as DNA: TGCGCCAGCAGCCAAGCGGGAGGAGACTACGAGCAGTACTTC.

As regards this clone: The junction shows a germline mismatch at one end, possibly a read error. V gene TRBV19 combines with J gene TRBJ1-1; TRBD1 aligns across 8 bases. CDR1 is LNHDA, CDR2 SQIVND, per germline (reference sequence). The CDR3 sequence is 16 residues long. CDR3 nucleotide sequence: TGTGCCAGTAGTACCCCCAGGACAGGGATGAAGACTGAAGCTTTCTTT. Its protein product is CASSTPRTGMKTEAFF. Variable domain in full (rest from reference TRBV19 and TRBJ1-1): DGGITQSPKYLFRKEGQNVTLSCEQNLNHDAMYWYRQDPGQGLRLIYYSQIVNDFQKGDIAEGYSVSREKKESFPLTVTSAQKNPTAFYLCASSTPRTGMKTEAFFGQGTRLTVV.

The genes are TRBV15 and TRBJ1-2; TRBD1 matches 7 bases. Germline CDR1 LNHNV, CDR2 YYDKDF (reference sequence). This CDR3 has 14 residues. The trim removed 1 base at V and 8 bases at J, leaving 7 bases unmatched. The CDR3 loop is CATSRAGTVMGYTF. CDR3 nucleotide sequence: TGTGCCACCAGCAGAGCTGGGACAGTGATGGGCTACACCTTC.

The chain links TRBV12-5 to TRBJ1-5; the D gene is possibly TRBD1 (6 bases). Germline CDR1 is LGHNT and CDR2 is FRNRAP. The length of the CDR3 is 20 residues. V shed 3 bases and J shed 2 bases, with 26 bases lying between them. This CDR3 is CASGFPTFPVGALGNQPQHF. For the CDR3, the DNA is TGTGCTAGTGGTTTCCCAACCTTTCCAGTGGGGGCCCTCGGCAATCAGCCCCAGCATTTT. Based on the CDR3 plus reference TRBV12-5 and TRBJ1-5, the full variable domain is DARVTQTPRHKVTEMGQEVTMRCQPILGHNTVFWYRQTMMQGLELLAYFRNRAPLDDSGMPKDRFSAEMPDATLATLKIQPSEPRDSAVYFCASGFPTFPVGALGNQPQHFGDGTRLSIL.